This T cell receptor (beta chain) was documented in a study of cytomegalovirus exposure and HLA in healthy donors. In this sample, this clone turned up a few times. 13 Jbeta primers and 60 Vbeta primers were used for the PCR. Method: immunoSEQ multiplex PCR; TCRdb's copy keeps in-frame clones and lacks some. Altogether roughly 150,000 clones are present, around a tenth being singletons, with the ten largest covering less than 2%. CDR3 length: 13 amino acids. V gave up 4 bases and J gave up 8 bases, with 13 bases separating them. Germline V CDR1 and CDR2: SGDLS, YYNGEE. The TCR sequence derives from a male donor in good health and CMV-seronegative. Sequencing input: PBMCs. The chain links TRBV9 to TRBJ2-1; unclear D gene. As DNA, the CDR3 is TGTGCCAGCAGCTCGACTGACGGCGATGAGCAGTTCTTC. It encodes CASSSTDGDEQFF.